The rows below give T cell receptor beta chains drawn from one sample of a study of shared clonotypes between healthy human individuals. Clones were read by immunoSEQ multiplex PCR, and TCRdb kept only the in-frame ones, dropping some. The sample yields about 2.4 million clones, roughly 93% seen once. Sample: naive CD4+ T cells from PBMCs. The origin of the receptors is a man younger than 35 in good health. Some clones in this sample may be carry-over from other donors' samples. Each CDR3 is given with its conserved first and last residue. A D gene is named only where the DNA matches it firmly. Expanded clones are given a class, and other clones once, few, many or no size at all.

J gene | clone size | D gene | V gene | CDR3 DNA | CDR3 protein
TRBJ2-5 | NA | NA | TRBV15 | TGTGCCACCAGCAGAGTCCAACCGGGCCTTCAAGAGACCCAGTACTTC | CATSRVQPGLQETQYF
TRBJ2-5 | NA | NA | TRBV28 | TGTGCCAGCTCACCGGCCTTAATTCACCAAGAGACCCAGTACTTC | CASSPALIHQETQYF
TRBJ2-7 | NA | NA | TRBV29-1 | TGCAGCGTTACAAGTGGCTCCTACGAGCAGTACTTC | CSVTSGSYEQYF
TRBJ2-2 | NA | NA | TRBV5-1 | TGCGCCAGCGCTCCCGACAGGATTTTCGGGGAGCTGTTTTTT | CASAPDRIFGELFF
TRBJ1-2 | NA | NA | TRBV7-9 | TGTGCCAGCAGCCGCAGCGATTACGGCTACACCTTC | CASSRSDYGYTF
TRBJ2-7 | once | TRBD2 | TRBV10-3 | TGTGCCATCAGACCCGGGACTAGCGCCTACGAGCAGTACTTC | CAIRPGTSAYEQYF
TRBJ2-7 | NA | NA | TRBV2 | TGTGCCAGCAGTGCGACCTACGAGCAGTACTTC | CASSATYEQYF
TRBJ2-3 | NA | NA | TRBV7-3 | TGTGCCAGCAGCCCGCGGGGAGGGGGGACCACAGATACGCAGTATTTT | CASSPRGGGTTDTQYF
TRBJ2-2 | NA | NA | TRBV9 | TGTGCCAGCAGCGTAGGAGGGGGAGGGTCAACCGGGGAGCTGTTTTTT | CASSVGGGGSTGELFF
TRBJ2-1 | NA | TRBD2 | TRBV27 | TGTGCCAGCAGCCCTACCGACCCGGGACTAGCGGGAGACTACAATGAGCAGTTCTTC | CASSPTDPGLAGDYNEQFF
TRBJ2-3 | NA | TRBD2 | TRBV7-2 | TGTGCCAGCAGCCCAGACCGACTAGCGGGAGGGAGCACAGATACGCAGTATTTT | CASSPDRLAGGSTDTQYF
TRBJ2-7 | once | NA | TRBV7-2 | TGTGCCAGCAGCTTGAGGCAGGGAGTGTACGAGCAGTACTTC | CASSLRQGVYEQYF
TRBJ2-7 | NA | NA | TRBV20-1 | TGCAGTGCTAGCCAATACGAGCAGTACTTC | CSASQYEQYF
TRBJ2-1 | NA | TRBD2 | TRBV9 | TGTGCCAGCAGCGTAGGTCATCCGGGGCGGGAGGGCCCCAATGAGCAGTTCTTC | CASSVGHPGREGPNEQFF
TRBJ2-1 | NA | NA | TRBV19 | TGTGCCAGTAGTATATCGGCAAGGGGTGGCAATGAGCAGTTCTTC | CASSISARGGNEQFF
TRBJ1-1 | NA | TRBD1 | TRBV28 | TGTGCCAGCAGACCACAGGGGGCGGTTTACGTGAACACTGAAGCTTTCTTT | CASRPQGAVYVNTEAFF
TRBJ2-5 | NA | NA | TRBV11-1 | TGTGCCAGCAGCTTGGGTGAGGACGACCTATACTTC | CASSLGEDDLYF
TRBJ2-1 | NA | NA | TRBV6-1 | TGTGCCAGCAGTGAACAATGGAATGAGCAGTTCTTC | CASSEQWNEQFF
TRBJ2-1 | NA | NA | TRBV11-2 | TGTGCCAGCAGCCTAGGGCTACCTGGTAACAATGAGCAGTTCTTC | CASSLGLPGNNEQFF
TRBJ2-7 | NA | NA | TRBV10-3 | TGTGCCATCAGTGCCCTCCTCTACGAGCAGTACTTC | CAISALLYEQYF
TRBJ2-3 | NA | TRBD2 | TRBV9 | TGTGCCAGCAGCGCGGGACTAGTGCGCACAGATACGCAGTATTTT | CASSAGLVRTDTQYF
TRBJ1-4 | once | NA | TRBV7-9 | TGTGCCAGCAGCTTAGAGGCGGGGAGGGGAGAAAAACTGTTTTTT | CASSLEAGRGEKLFF
TRBJ2-1 | NA | TRBD2 | TRBV5-1 | TGCGCCAGCAGCTGGGGGACTAGCGGGAGTCGTGAGACCTACAATGAGCAGTTCTTC | CASSWGTSGSRETYNEQFF
TRBJ2-6 | NA | NA | TRBV4-3 | TGCGCCAGCAGCCAAGAAATAGGGGGGGCTGGGGCCAACGTCCTGACTTTC | CASSQEIGGAGANVLTF
TRBJ1-5 | NA | NA | TRBV28 | TGTGCCAGCAGTTTTGGGGGGCAGAGCAATCAGCCCCAGCATTTT | CASSFGGQSNQPQHF
TRBJ2-3 | NA | TRBD1 | TRBV6-1 | TGTGCCACCGGAGACAGGGTAGGCACAGATACGCAGTATTTT | CATGDRVGTDTQYF
TRBJ2-1 | NA | TRBD2 | TRBV28 | TGTGCCAGCAGTTCTCCTAGCGGGAGTTTTCCCTACAATGAGCAGTTCTTC | CASSSPSGSFPYNEQFF
TRBJ2-7 | NA | TRBD2 | TRBV7-8 | TGTGCCAGCAGGCCAGCGGGCACTAGCGCCCTGAGTGGAGAGCAGTACTTC | CASRPAGTSALSGEQYF
TRBJ2-7 | once | NA | TRBV7-6 | TGTGCCAGCAGCCAGGGCCCCCGCCATGCAGAGCAGTACTTC | CASSQGPRHAEQYF
TRBJ2-1 | NA | NA | TRBV6-5 | TGTGCCAGCAGAAACGGCCACGTTCTTCAGCAGTTCTTC | CASRNGHVLQQFF
TRBJ2-3 | NA | NA | TRBV19 | TGTGCCAGTAGTTTTCGACCATCTAGCACAGATACGCAGTATTTT | CASSFRPSSTDTQYF
TRBJ1-5 | NA | NA | TRBV28 | TGTGCCAGCAGTTTGGGGGACCGGCCCCAGCATTTT | CASSLGDRPQHF
TRBJ2-7 | NA | NA | TRBV6-5 | TGTGCCAGTGTGGACAGTACATCCTACGAGCAGTACTTC | CASVDSTSYEQYF
TRBJ1-2 | NA | TRBD1 | TRBV18 | TGTGCCAGCTCACCGATAACCGGGACAGGGTGGTATGGCTACACCTTC | CASSPITGTGWYGYTF
TRBJ2-2 | NA | NA | TRBV11-3 | TGTGCCAGCAGCTTCAGGGCCGGGGAGCTGTTTTTT | CASSFRAGELFF
TRBJ2-1 | NA | NA | TRBV11-3 | TGTGCCAGCAGCTCTAGTGAGGGGTTCGCCTACAATGAGCAGTTCTTC | CASSSSEGFAYNEQFF
TRBJ2-2 | NA | NA | TRBV19 | TGTGCCAGTACCCCGTGGGCAGGGCCGAGATCCGGGGAGCTGTTTTTT | CASTPWAGPRSGELFF
TRBJ1-6 | NA | TRBD1 | TRBV4-3 | TGCGCCAGCAGCCAGGGTACCCTTAACAGGGGGCGATCCTATAATTCACCCCTCCACTTT | CASSQGTLNRGRSYNSPLHF
TRBJ2-6 | NA | NA | TRBV4-3 | TGCGCCAGCAGTCAACTAGGTGGGGTCTCTGGGGCCAACGTCCTGACTTTC | CASSQLGGVSGANVLTF
TRBJ1-1 | NA | NA | TRBV5-1 | TGCGCCAGCAGCTTGGAATCGTCAGCTATGAACACTGAAGCTTTCTTT | CASSLESSAMNTEAFF
TRBJ1-2 | NA | NA | TRBV6-1 | TGTGCCAGCAGTGAAACAGGGCTTTATGGCTACACCTTC | CASSETGLYGYTF
TRBJ2-4 | NA | TRBD1 | TRBV5-6 | TGTGCCAGCAGCTTGGCGGACAGGGATTTTCAGTACTTC | CASSLADRDFQYF
TRBJ2-3 | once | TRBD2 | TRBV14 | TGTGCCAGCAGCCAAGGGATAGCGGGGACCTCAGATACGCAGTATTTT | CASSQGIAGTSDTQYF
TRBJ1-1 | NA | NA | TRBV6-5 | TGTGCCAGCAGTTCCTTATCAGAGGGAAACACTGAAGCTTTCTTT | CASSSLSEGNTEAFF
TRBJ1-2 | NA | NA | TRBV19 | TGTGCCAGTAGTTACGCAGCTAACTATGGCTACACCTTC | CASSYAANYGYTF
TRBJ2-3 | NA | NA | TRBV28 | TGTGCCAGCAGTTTAATGGGGGGCGCTTCGCAGTATTTT | CASSLMGGASQYF
TRBJ1-2 | NA | NA | TRBV5-1 | TGCGCCAGCAGCCCCACAGGGATACCCTATGGCTACACCTTC | CASSPTGIPYGYTF
TRBJ1-1 | few | NA | TRBV10-3 | TGTGCCATCCGAGCCCCCGTAGGGAACACTGAAGCTTTCTTT | CAIRAPVGNTEAFF
TRBJ1-5 | NA | NA | TRBV6-4 | TGTGCCAGCCCGAAGGACTGTGATGAGGAGCCCCAGCATTTT | CASPKDCDEEPQHF
TRBJ2-7 | NA | NA | TRBV28 | TGTGCCAGCAGTTTTAGGAGCTACGAGCAGTACTTC | CASSFRSYEQYF
TRBJ1-5 | once | NA | TRBV12-2 | TGTGCAAGTCGCTTTTCTCTGCTTAGTCAGCCCCAGCATTTT | CASRFSLLSQPQHF
TRBJ2-7 | NA | TRBD2 | TRBV6-5 | TGTGCCAGCAGTTACTCTGCGGGAGTAAGGTACGAGCAGTACTTC | CASSYSAGVRYEQYF
TRBJ2-2 | NA | NA | TRBV28 | TGTGCCAGCAGTTTATTGGGAGGGGGCAACACCGGGGAGCTGTTTTTT | CASSLLGGGNTGELFF
TRBJ2-7 | NA | TRBD2 | TRBV28 | TGTGCCAGCAGTTTTCCTAGCGGGAGTGGGTACTTC | CASSFPSGSGYF
TRBJ2-1 | once | TRBD2 | TRBV2 | TGTGCCAGCGAAGGACTAGCGACGGACTACAATGAGCAGTTCTTC | CASEGLATDYNEQFF
TRBJ2-6 | NA | NA | TRBV11-2 | TGTGCCAGCAGCTTAACCCTTCCTGGGGCCAACGTCCTGACTTTC | CASSLTLPGANVLTF
TRBJ2-2 | NA | NA | TRBV30 | TGTGCCTGGAGTGTACAAGGGGATCACACCGGGGAGCTGTTTTTT | CAWSVQGDHTGELFF